The rows below give T cell receptor beta chains drawn from one sample of a study of blood T cells in healthy people across ages. TCRdb re-called the 5' RACE reads with MiXCR, one entry per CDR3 protein. The table has roughly 680,000 distinct CDR3 sequences, over 40% seen once; the top ten hold about 13%. Material: blood. These receptors came from a woman aged 80 or over in good health. Both conserved end residues are part of each CDR3. Each record gives: clone size, V gene, J gene, D gene, CDR3 protein, CDR3 DNA. The D gene is left open where the match is weak. The listing skips clone size in some rows; elsewhere it reads once, few, many or a size class.

once	TRBV7-9	TRBJ1-1	TRBD1	CASSPTTPDRVAEAFF	TGTGCCAGCAGCCCGACGACCCCGGACAGGGTAGCTGAAGCTTTCTTT
NA	TRBV24-1	TRBJ1-5	NA	CATSDSGGGNQPQHF	TGTGCCACCAGTGATTCGGGGGGTGGCAATCAGCCCCAGCATTTT
NA	TRBV7-2	TRBJ2-7	NA	CASSLSGNNEQYF	TGTGCCAGCAGCTTATCCGGCAACAATGAGCAGTACTTC
many	TRBV11-2	TRBJ2-1	NA	CASSFRVAGPEQFF	TGTGCCAGCAGCTTCAGGGTTGCGGGGCCCGAGCAGTTCTTC
NA	TRBV20-1	TRBJ2-1	TRBD2	CSARGRVAGGCEQFF	TGCAGTGCTAGAGGGCGGGTAGCGGGAGGGTGTGAGCAGTTCTTC
NA	TRBV27	TRBJ2-2	NA	CASSSGLTNTGELFF	TGTGCCAGCAGTTCGGGACTCACCAACACCGGGGAGCTGTTTTTT
many	TRBV18	TRBJ2-5	NA	CASSPPERGFRETQYF	TGTGCCAGCTCACCACCGGAGAGGGGGTTTAGAGAGACCCAGTACTTC
NA	TRBV15	TRBJ2-3	NA	CATSRDVGDTQYF	TGTGCCACCAGCAGAGATGTGGGAGATACGCAGTATTTT
NA	TRBV24-1	TRBJ2-7	TRBD2	CATSVEQGTSGRREHFYEQYF	TGTGCCACCAGTGTAGAACAGGGGACTAGCGGGAGACGAGAACATTTCTACGAGCAGTACTTC
NA	TRBV10-3	TRBJ2-2	NA	CALKHTGNTGELFF	TGTGCCCTCAAACATACAGGGAACACCGGGGAGCTGTTTTTT
NA	TRBV28	TRBJ1-4	TRBD1	CASSSRTGENEKLFF	TGTGCCAGCAGTAGCCGGACAGGGGAAAATGAAAAACTGTTTTTT
NA	TRBV5-4	TRBJ2-5	NA	CASSLKIARETQYF	TGTGCCAGCAGCTTGAAGATAGCGCGAGAGACCCAGTACTTC
once	TRBV5-1	TRBJ2-1	NA	CASSLKLGNEQFF	TGCGCCAGCAGCTTGAAGCTGGGGAATGAGCAGTTCTTC
NA	TRBV12-3/TRBV12-4	TRBJ2-5	TRBD1	CASTRGQGVQETQYF	TGTGCCAGCACCCGAGGACAGGGAGTCCAAGAGACCCAGTACTTC
NA	TRBV5-1	TRBJ2-1	TRBD1	CASSWAGQGYEQFF	TGCGCCAGCAGCTGGGCGGGACAGGGCTACGAGCAGTTCTTC
NA	TRBV2	TRBJ2-3	NA	CASISAGGTDTQYF	TGTGCCAGCATATCCGCAGGGGGCACAGATACGCAGTATTTT
NA	TRBV5-1	TRBJ1-4	TRBD1	CASSLQGGSGEKLFF	TGCGCCAGCAGCTTGCAAGGGGGCTCAGGGGAAAAACTGTTTTTT
few	TRBV7-2	TRBJ2-3	NA	CASSLPLVRSDTQYF	TGTGCCAGCAGCTTGCCACTAGTTAGGTCAGATACGCAGTATTTT
NA	TRBV9	TRBJ2-5	TRBD2	CASSVGSAGVGETQYF	TGTGCCAGCAGCGTAGGCTCGGCGGGAGTCGGAGAGACCCAGTACTTC
NA	TRBV29-1	TRBJ1-2	NA	CSVDPSLATF	TGCAGCGTTGACCCATCTTTAGCCACCTTC
NA	TRBV6-6	TRBJ1-4	NA	CASSPGIRGEKLFF	TGTGCCAGCAGTCCCGGGATAAGGGGTGAAAAACTGTTTTTT
many	TRBV23-1	TRBJ1-2	NA	CASRSGPLFYGYTF	TGCGCCAGCAGGTCGGGGCCCCTATTCTATGGCTACACCTTC
many	TRBV20-1	TRBJ2-3	NA	CSARNPLTDTQYF	TGCAGTGCTAGAAATCCTCTTACAGATACGCAGTATTTT
NA	TRBV28	TRBJ1-6	TRBD1	CASSPGDSNSPLHF	TGTGCCAGCAGTCCCGGGGACAGCAATTCACCCCTCCACTTT
NA	TRBV6-1	TRBJ1-3	NA	CASRLPGSGNTIYF	TGTGCCAGCAGGTTACCGGGTTCTGGAAACACCATATATTTT
few	TRBV29-1	TRBJ2-6	NA	CSGAWANVLTF	TGCAGCGGTGCTTGGGCCAACGTCCTGACTTTC